Listed below are T cell receptor beta chains from one sample, sequenced in a study of response to subunit inactivated influenza vaccine. TCRdb passed the RT-PCR reads through MiXCR, listing each CDR3 protein once. There are 550,000 to 650,000 distinct CDR3 sequences in the sample; around 11% occur only once, and about a tenth lies in the top ten. The sequencing here drew on PBMCs from blood, taken on the day of vaccination. Receptor source: a man aged 50-59 years who received an inactivated influenza vaccine. CDR3s include the opening cysteine and the closing phenylalanine or tryptophan. The D gene is left open where the match is weak. Only some rows state a clone size, as once, few, many or a class for expanded clones.

D gene: TRBD2
clone size: few
V gene: TRBV7-2
J gene: TRBJ2-3
CDR3 DNA: TGTGCCAGCAGCTACATTAGCGGGGATACGCAGTATTTT
CDR3 protein: CASSYISGDTQYF

D gene: TRBD2
clone size: -
V gene: TRBV12-3/TRBV12-4
J gene: TRBJ2-3
CDR3 DNA: TGTGCCAGCAGTTTCCGACTAGCGGGGAGCACAGATACGCAGTATTTT
CDR3 protein: CASSFRLAGSTDTQYF

D gene: TRBD2
clone size: few
V gene: TRBV10-3
J gene: TRBJ2-4
CDR3 DNA: TGTGCCATCTCATCGGGTAGCGGGGCCGCAGCCAAAAACATTCAGTACTTC
CDR3 protein: CAISSGSGAAAKNIQYF

D gene: -
clone size: many
V gene: TRBV28
J gene: TRBJ2-1
CDR3 DNA: TGTGCCAGCATTACTACCGAGAGACGAAAGGACAATGAGCAGTTCTTC
CDR3 protein: CASITTERRKDNEQFF

D gene: TRBD1
clone size: -
V gene: TRBV10-3
J gene: TRBJ2-5
CDR3 DNA: TGTGCCATCAGTGAGCACAGGGGTGGAGAGACCCAGTACTTC
CDR3 protein: CAISEHRGGETQYF

D gene: TRBD1
clone size: few
V gene: TRBV20-1
J gene: TRBJ1-5
CDR3 DNA: TGCAGTGCTAGGGATTTAGGGACAGGAGACTATAGCAATCAGCCCCAGCATTTT
CDR3 protein: CSARDLGTGDYSNQPQHF

D gene: TRBD1
clone size: -
V gene: TRBV10-2
J gene: TRBJ1-1
CDR3 DNA: TGCGCCAGCAGAGCGACAGGGTGGAGCACTGAAGCTTTCTTT
CDR3 protein: CASRATGWSTEAFF

D gene: -
clone size: many
V gene: TRBV5-1
J gene: TRBJ2-3
CDR3 DNA: TGCGCCAGCAGCTCGCGCGCTACCACAGATACGCAGTATTTT
CDR3 protein: CASSSRATTDTQYF

D gene: -
clone size: -
V gene: TRBV5-1
J gene: TRBJ2-2
CDR3 DNA: TGCGCCAGCAGCTGGGCCGGGACACCTAACACCGGGGAGCTGTTTTTT
CDR3 protein: CASSWAGTPNTGELFF

D gene: TRBD1
clone size: few
V gene: TRBV5-1
J gene: TRBJ1-1
CDR3 DNA: TGCGCCAGCAGCTGGGGACAGGGAAGAACTGAAGCTTTCTTT
CDR3 protein: CASSWGQGRTEAFF

D gene: -
clone size: few
V gene: TRBV11-2
J gene: TRBJ2-1
CDR3 DNA: TGTGCCAGCAGCTTAACCGGGGGCGGCGATGAGCAGTTCTTC
CDR3 protein: CASSLTGGGDEQFF

D gene: -
clone size: many
V gene: TRBV29-1
J gene: TRBJ2-1
CDR3 DNA: TGCAGCGTCGGATGGATAGGGAATGAGCAGTTCTTC
CDR3 protein: CSVGWIGNEQFF

D gene: TRBD1
clone size: -
V gene: TRBV10-3
J gene: TRBJ1-2
CDR3 DNA: TGTGCCATCAGTCGGACAGGCTTAGCTAACTATGGCTACACCTTC
CDR3 protein: CAISRTGLANYGYTF

D gene: TRBD2
clone size: many
V gene: TRBV11-2
J gene: TRBJ2-1
CDR3 DNA: TGTGCCAGCAGCTTCGGGGGGGAAAGGGTCAATGAGCAGTTCTTC
CDR3 protein: CASSFGGERVNEQFF

D gene: TRBD2
clone size: few
V gene: TRBV3-1
J gene: TRBJ2-4
CDR3 DNA: TGTGCCAGCAGCCAAGATCCCGACGGGACTAGCGGGAGTGACAAAAACATTCAGTACTTC
CDR3 protein: CASSQDPDGTSGSDKNIQYF

D gene: -
clone size: -
V gene: TRBV11-2
J gene: TRBJ1-6
CDR3 DNA: TGTGCCAGCAGCGCCGACAGGAGCTCCCATTCACCCCTCCACTTT
CDR3 protein: CASSADRSSHSPLHF

D gene: TRBD2
clone size: -
V gene: TRBV20-1
J gene: TRBJ2-1
CDR3 DNA: TGCAGTGCTAGAGATCTAGCGGGAGGGCGGAATGAGCAGTTCTTC
CDR3 protein: CSARDLAGGRNEQFF

D gene: -
clone size: -
V gene: TRBV20-1
J gene: TRBJ2-5
CDR3 DNA: TGCAGTGCTAGGACACCCGAAGAGACCCAGTACTTC
CDR3 protein: CSARTPEETQYF

D gene: TRBD2
clone size: many
V gene: TRBV9
J gene: TRBJ2-1
CDR3 DNA: TGTGCCAGCAGCGCCGCCGGGACTAGCCACAGTGAGCAGTTCTTC
CDR3 protein: CASSAAGTSHSEQFF

D gene: TRBD2
clone size: -
V gene: TRBV24-1
J gene: TRBJ2-5
CDR3 DNA: TGTGCCACCAGTGGAGGGACTAGCGGAGGCGAGACCCAGTACTTC
CDR3 protein: CATSGGTSGGETQYF

D gene: -
clone size: few
V gene: TRBV10-1
J gene: TRBJ2-7
CDR3 DNA: TGCGCCAGCAGTGATACCACAGACCGATCCTACGAGCAGTACTTC
CDR3 protein: CASSDTTDRSYEQYF

D gene: TRBD2
clone size: many
V gene: TRBV29-1
J gene: TRBJ2-3
CDR3 DNA: TGCAGCGTGACACGGGAGGGGGGTACGCAGTATTTT
CDR3 protein: CSVTREGGTQYF

D gene: -
clone size: few
V gene: TRBV10-1
J gene: TRBJ1-2
CDR3 DNA: TGCGCAGAACTGGGGGGCAAGCATGGCTACACCTTC
CDR3 protein: CAELGGKHGYTF

D gene: TRBD1
clone size: -
V gene: TRBV6-1
J gene: TRBJ1-1
CDR3 DNA: TGTGCCAGCACCGGCCGGACAGGAGCCATGAACACTGAAGCTTTCTTT
CDR3 protein: CASTGRTGAMNTEAFF

D gene: TRBD1
clone size: -
V gene: TRBV5-4
J gene: TRBJ1-6
CDR3 DNA: TGTGCCAGCAGCTTGGTGGGGCAGGGGGGGAATTCACCCCTCCACTTT
CDR3 protein: CASSLVGQGGNSPLHF

D gene: -
clone size: few
V gene: TRBV30
J gene: TRBJ1-3
CDR3 DNA: TGTGCCTGGAGTAACGGCTTACCCTCTGGAAACACCATATATTTT
CDR3 protein: CAWSNGLPSGNTIYF

D gene: -
clone size: few
V gene: TRBV20-1
J gene: TRBJ2-1
CDR3 DNA: TGCAGTGCTAGAACCGGGACCGGCAATGAGCAGTTCTTC
CDR3 protein: CSARTGTGNEQFF

D gene: -
clone size: few
V gene: TRBV10-2
J gene: TRBJ2-7
CDR3 DNA: TGCGCCATTAGCCGGGGTCCCGCCTACGAGCAGTACTTC
CDR3 protein: CAISRGPAYEQYF

D gene: -
clone size: many
V gene: TRBV13
J gene: TRBJ2-3
CDR3 DNA: TGTGCCAGCAGCTTAGGTCGGTTCCGGGGGCGAACCACAGATACGCAGTATTTT
CDR3 protein: CASSLGRFRGRTTDTQYF

D gene: -
clone size: few
V gene: TRBV7-6
J gene: TRBJ2-3
CDR3 DNA: TGTGCCAGCAGTGCCGGGAGCCCAGATACGCAGTATTTT
CDR3 protein: CASSAGSPDTQYF

D gene: -
clone size: few
V gene: TRBV12-3/TRBV12-4
J gene: TRBJ1-1
CDR3 DNA: TGTGCCAGCAGTTTAGTCCAAAGTGAAGCTTTCTTT
CDR3 protein: CASSLVQSEAFF

D gene: TRBD1
clone size: many
V gene: TRBV2
J gene: TRBJ2-1
CDR3 DNA: TGTGCCAGCAGTGGGGACAGGTTCAATGAGCAGTTCTTC
CDR3 protein: CASSGDRFNEQFF

D gene: TRBD2
clone size: many
V gene: TRBV5-1
J gene: TRBJ2-1
CDR3 DNA: TGCGCCAGCAGCGGGGGGACTAGCGGGACGAGTTTTGAGCAGTTCTTC
CDR3 protein: CASSGGTSGTSFEQFF

D gene: TRBD1
clone size: -
V gene: TRBV10-3
J gene: TRBJ2-5
CDR3 DNA: TGTGCCATCAGCCCCGGACAGGGGTACGAGACCCAGTACTTC
CDR3 protein: CAISPGQGYETQYF

D gene: TRBD2
clone size: -
V gene: TRBV4-2
J gene: TRBJ2-1
CDR3 DNA: TGTGCCAGCAGCCAAGAGGGACTAGCGGCCTACAATGAGCAGTTCTTC
CDR3 protein: CASSQEGLAAYNEQFF

D gene: TRBD2
clone size: many
V gene: TRBV14
J gene: TRBJ2-1
CDR3 DNA: TGTGCCAGCAGCCAATTAGCGGGCCGCTCCTACAATGAGCAGTTCTTC
CDR3 protein: CASSQLAGRSYNEQFF

D gene: TRBD2
clone size: -
V gene: TRBV7-8
J gene: TRBJ2-7
CDR3 DNA: TGTGCCAGCAGCTGGGTAGCGGGGGGGGGCGAGCAGTACTTC
CDR3 protein: CASSWVAGGGEQYF